The 32 T cell receptor beta chains in this list originate from one sample, sequenced in a study of molecular identifiers for immune sequencing clone quantification. TCRdb re-analysed the PCR reads in MiXCR, keeping a single row per CDR3 protein. There are about half a million distinct CDR3 sequences in the sample; around 23% occur only once, and roughly 0.79% lies in the top ten. Sequencing was carried out using naive CD8+ T cells from blood, with Jurkat cell RNA spiked in. Subset: FACS-sorted CD8+CD4-CCR7+CD45RA+ naive T cells. The source of these receptors is a human donor in good health. Some libraries in this study had Jurkat cell RNA spiked in.

The chain employs TRBV19 and TRBJ2-7, with D maybe TRBD2 (6 bases). CDR3 size: 13 residues. The germline V and J ends were trimmed by 5 bases and 6 bases, with 14 bases remaining between them. CDR1 and CDR2 from the germline V gene are LNHDA and SQIVND (reference sequence). The CDR3 nucleotides read TGTGCCAGTAGTGTGGGGACTCCCCTCGAGCAGTACTTC. Protein product: CASSVGTPLEQYF.

The CDR3 sequence: CASSRRPLYNEQFF. The CDR3 DNA reads as TGTGCCAGCAGCAGAAGACCCCTCTACAATGAGCAGTTCTTC. This chain links TRBV21-1 with TRBJ2-1; TRBD1, the D gene given by the table, was not confirmed from the DNA. TRBV21-1 is a listed pseudogene. This CDR3 has 14 residues.

The chain links TRBV25-1 to TRBJ2-1; weak D call: TRBD2 (5 bases). Germline CDR1 is MGHDK and CDR2 is SYGVNS. V was shortened by 3 bases and J by 0 bases, with 12 bases between the two germline ends. This CDR3 comprises 16 residues. CDR3 in DNA: TGTGCCAGCAGTGACCTAGCCTGGGGCTCCTACAATGAGCAGTTCTTC. It codes for CASSDLAWGSYNEQFF.

This clonotype appeared once. The junction shows a germline mismatch at one end, possibly a read error. V usage is TRBV19 and J usage is TRBJ2-3, with TRBD2 matching over 9 bases. The germline CDR1 and CDR2 sequences are LNHDA and SQIVND (reference sequence). This CDR3 comprises 15 residues. Here the CDR3 reads CASSMTGTSSYTPYF. CDR3 in DNA: TGTGCCAGTAGTATGACCGGGACTAGCAGCTATACGCCGTATTTT.

A few counts support this clonotype. V is TRBV20-1 and J is TRBJ1-2, with TRBD1 as a possible D gene (5 bases). V gave up 0 bases and J gave up 6 bases, with 26 bases separating them. The CDR3 totals 18 residues. CDR1 and CDR2 from the germline V gene are DFQATT and SNEGSKA (reference sequence). Here the CDR3 reads CSAREGDGSRSPKDGYTF. Written as DNA, the CDR3 is TGCAGTGCTAGAGAAGGGGACGGCAGCCGGAGCCCTAAGGATGGCTACACCTTC.

This clonotype came up a few times. The V call is TRBV20-1, the J call TRBJ2-7; TRBD2 matches at 8 bases. Losses at the gene ends were 0 bases for V and 1 base for J; bases not matched to a gene: 5. The CDR3 covers 15 residues. Germline values: CDR1 DFQATT, CDR2 SNEGSKA (reference sequence). CDR3 sequence (DNA): TGCAGTGCTAGAGAGTCGACTAGCGCTTCCTACGAGCAGTACTTC. This encodes CSARESTSASYEQYF.

V usage is TRBV12-5 and J usage is TRBJ1-1, with D possibly matching TRBD1 (5 bases). The CDR3 consists of 14 residues. Germline loops: CDR1 LGHNT, CDR2 FRNRAP. V shed 5 bases and J shed 1 base, with 11 bases lying between them. CDR3 region: CASGPGGGNTEAFF. As DNA, the CDR3 is TGTGCTAGTGGTCCTGGGGGGGGGAACACTGAAGCTTTCTTT.

The genes are TRBV9 and TRBJ1-3; D gene ambiguous. The CDR3 is 15 residues long. Trimming took off 7 bases at V and 0 bases at J, with 14 bases between the two ends. Germline V gene lookup returns CDR1 SGDLS and CDR2 YYNGEE. CDR3 nucleotide sequence: TGTGCCAGCTCCCTACAGCCTTTCTCTGGAAACACCATATATTTT. Its protein is CASSLQPFSGNTIYF.

The table lists this clonotype with many counts. The chain recombines TRBV29-1 with TRBJ1-2; D gene unclear. This CDR3 has 12 residues. The ends were cut back, 5 bases at V and 7 bases at J, with 14 bases in the middle. Germline V lookup: CDR1 SQVTM, CDR2 ANQGSEA. CDR3 bases: TGCAGCGTTCCCGGACGTGGGGTTGGCTACACCTTC. This sequence encodes CSVPGRGVGYTF.

The gene calls are TRBV2 and TRBJ2-1; the D gene is possibly TRBD1 (6 bases). V dropped 5 bases and J dropped 2 bases, with 16 bases sitting between them. The CDR3 spans 16 residues. CDR1 and CDR2 (germline): SNHLY, FYNNEI. CDR3 DNA sequence: TGTGCCAGCAGTCCCCCGACAGGACGCCCCTACAATGAGCAGTTCTTC. It yields the protein CASSPPTGRPYNEQFF. The full variable domain, with the rest looked up from reference TRBV2 and TRBJ2-1, is EPEVTQTPSHQVTQMGQEVILRCVPISNHLYFYWYRQILGQKVEFLVSFYNNEISEKSEIFDDQFSVERPDGSNFTLKIRSTKLEDSAMYFCASSPPTGRPYNEQFFGPGTRLTVL.

The V call is TRBV27, the J call TRBJ2-5, with 8 positions matching TRBD1. CDR1 MNHEY and CDR2 SMNVEV come from the germline V gene (reference sequence). V lost 4 bases, J lost 4 bases, and 8 bases stayed unmatched. CDR3 size: 15 residues. The CDR3 is CASSWTGSEAETQYF. CDR3 nucleotides: TGTGCCAGCAGTTGGACAGGGTCCGAAGCAGAGACCCAGTACTTC.

This clonotype was counted only a few times. This chain joins TRBV27 and TRBJ2-7; TRBD2 agrees at 7 bases. The trim removed 5 bases at V and 2 bases at J, leaving 9 bases unmatched. The CDR3 contains 15 residues. Germline V lookup: CDR1 MNHEY, CDR2 SMNVEV (reference sequence). The CDR3 reads CASSPTGGRAYEQYF. CDR3 in DNA: TGTGCCAGCAGTCCCACCGGGGGGAGGGCCTACGAGCAGTACTTC.

This clonotype was seen at least ten times. The rearrangement joins TRBV29-1 to TRBJ2-7; D not certain. The germline V gene has CDR1 SQVTM and CDR2 ANQGSEA. V gave up 5 bases and J gave up 3 bases, with 14 bases separating them. This CDR3 region has 13 residues. As DNA, the CDR3 is TGCAGCGTTACGGACGAACAGAACTACGAGCAGTACTTC. Translation gives CSVTDEQNYEQYF.

J is TRBJ1-1 and V is TRBV20-1; 8 positions agree with TRBD1. Germline-derived CDR1 and CDR2 are DFQATT and SNEGSKA (reference sequence). The J segment lost 5 bases and the V segment lost 2 bases, leaving 7 bases of the junction unmatched. This CDR3 has 14 amino acids. The CDR3 is CSARRTGWGTEAFF. The CDR3 DNA is TGCAGTGCTAGAAGGACAGGGTGGGGAACTGAAGCTTTCTTT.

This clonotype was recorded only once. Just one base apart from a much larger clone, this may be a read error. The chain carries TRBV29-1 and TRBJ2-5, with a tentative D call TRBD2 (6 bases). Looked up from germline, CDR1 is SQVTM and CDR2 is ANQGSEA. The CDR3 is made up of 15 amino acids. CDR3 in DNA: TGCGGCGTAGTCGAGGCGGGGTTCAAGAAAGAGACCCAGTACTTC. Encoded protein: CGVVEAGFKKETQYF.

A note on this clonotype: A read error is likely, as this CDR3 ends without the conserved phenylalanine or tryptophan. The chain links TRBV6-2 or TRBV6-3 to TRBJ2-5; TRBD1 is a possible D gene (5 bases). The CDR3 is made up of 14 amino acids. Per the germline V gene, CDR1 is MNHEY and CDR2 is SVGEGT. The V end lost 6 bases, the J end lost 5 bases, and 16 bases lay between the germline ends. DNA for the CDR3: TGTGCCAGCAGACACCTGGGGCACCCCGAGACCCAGTACTAC. Its translation: CASRHLGHPETQYY.

The chain has TRBV12-3 or TRBV12-4 and TRBJ2-3, with D possibly being TRBD2 (6 bases). This CDR3 region has 15 residues. V lost 2 bases and J 0 bases, leaving 9 bases between the germline ends. CDR3 sequence reads: CASSLSGESTDTQYF. In nucleotides, the CDR3 is TGTGCCAGCAGTTTATCGGGGGAAAGCACAGATACGCAGTATTTT.

Only a few counts were recorded for this clonotype. For the CDR3, the DNA is TGTGCCAGTAGGGACTATAACACTGAAGCTTTCTTT. Translated, it gives CASRDYNTEAFF. The chain carries TRBV19 and TRBJ1-1; D is uncertain. Looked up from germline, CDR1 is LNHDA and CDR2 is SQIVND (reference sequence). V lost 6 bases, J lost 2 bases, and 7 bases lay in between. This CDR3 is 12 amino acids long.

There are a few counts of this clonotype. The chain is built from TRBV19 and TRBJ1-1, with D possibly matching TRBD1 (5 bases). V lost 1 base, J lost 2 bases, and 11 bases lay in between. From germline, CDR1 is LNHDA and CDR2 SQIVND (reference sequence). This CDR3 comprises 15 residues. Here the CDR3 DNA reads TGTGCCAGTAGTATAGGTTCGGGGACCAACACTGAAGCTTTCTTT. This gives the protein CASSIGSGTNTEAFF.

This clonotype was counted a single time. This may stem from a read error, because a much larger clone lies one nucleotide away. The chain has TRBV13 and TRBJ2-5, with D perhaps matching TRBD1 (5 bases). The germline CDR1 and CDR2 sequences are PRHDT and FYEKMQ (reference sequence). The CDR3 sequence is 13 residues long. The CDR3 spells CASSYRSQEPQYF. In DNA, the CDR3 is TGTGCCAGCAGCTACAGGAGCCAAGAGCCCCAGTACTTC.

This clonotype has a handful of counts. This chain links TRBV12-3 or TRBV12-4 with TRBJ2-7; D unclear. This CDR3 has 13 residues. Trimming took off 5 bases at V and 4 bases at J, with 12 bases between the two ends. CDR3 coding DNA: TGTGCCAGCAGTCTAAACGTCGGATACGAGCAGTACTTC. It translates to CASSLNVGYEQYF.

Regarding this clonotype: A much larger clonotype is one base distant, so this may be a read error. The chain employs TRBV4-3 and TRBJ2-5; 7 bases fit TRBD2. The CDR3 loop spans 16 amino acids. CDR1 is LGHNA, CDR2 YSLEER, per germline. The CDR3, as DNA: TGCTCCAGCAGCCAAGATAGGGGAGGGGTTCAGGAGACCCAGTACTTC. This encodes CSSSQDRGGVQETQYF.

This clonotype was found a few times. The chain links TRBV6-1 to TRBJ1-1; D gene ambiguous. V lost 0 bases to trimming and J lost 1 base, with 15 bases between them. CDR1 is MNHNS and CDR2 is SASEGT in the germline V gene. The CDR3 runs to 17 residues. The DNA of the CDR3 is TGTGCCAGCAGTGAAGCGCTGATCATAGTTGAGAACACTGAAGCTTTCTTT. This sequence encodes CASSEALIIVENTEAFF.

Details on this clonotype: The germline gene is not matched at one end of the junction; a read error may be the cause. Here the CDR3 reads CATSEPGAGALETQYF. The CDR3 DNA is TGTGCCACCAGTGAGCCGGGAGCGGGAGCTCTGGAGACCCAGTACTTC. This chain connects TRBV10-3 to TRBJ2-5; 8 positions agree with TRBD2. The CDR3 totals 16 residues. CDR1 is ENHRY, CDR2 SYGVKD, per germline.

This clonotype was seen repeatedly, ten times or more. The chain couples TRBV13 to TRBJ1-2; the match to TRBD1 covers 10 bases. Germline V gene data show CDR1 as PRHDT and CDR2 as FYEKMQ (reference sequence). Trimming cost V 8 bases and J 2 bases; bases outside gene matches: 5. The CDR3 has 14 residues. CDR3: CASSLGQGNYGYTF. The CDR3 DNA follows: TGTGCCAGCTCTTTGGGACAGGGGAACTATGGCTACACCTTC. The full variable domain, with the rest looked up from reference TRBV13 and TRBJ1-2, is AAGVIQSPRHLIKEKRETATLKCYPIPRHDTVYWYQQGPGQDPQFLISFYEKMQSDKGSIPDRFSAQQFSDYHSELNMSSLELGDSALYFCASSLGQGNYGYTFGSGTRLTVV.

The rearrangement uses TRBV5-1 and TRBJ2-2, with 12 bases aligning to TRBD2. Germline CDR1 SGHRS, CDR2 YFSETQ. V was pared by 7 bases and J by 6 bases, with 13 bases of the junction left unmatched. The CDR3 is made up of 17 amino acids. The CDR3 DNA reads TGCGCCAGCTCTCTTCCTCTAGCGGGAGGGCCCGCCGGGGAGCTGTTTTTT. It specifies CASSLPLAGGPAGELFF.

This clonotype was recorded at least ten times. This chain connects TRBV4-1 to TRBJ2-7; a possible D gene is TRBD2 (5 bases). CDR1 is MGHRA and CDR2 is YSYEKL in the germline V gene. V lost 1 base and J 6 bases, leaving 10 bases between the germline ends. The CDR3 totals 13 residues. Here the CDR3 DNA reads TGCGCCAGCAGCCAAGTTGAGGGAACCGAGCAGTACTTC. This encodes CASSQVEGTEQYF.

This clonotype showed up many times. For the CDR3, the DNA is TGTGCCAGCAGTTTATACAACTCCGGGAATTCACCCCTCCACTTT. Protein product: CASSLYNSGNSPLHF. This rearrangement joins TRBV28 to TRBJ1-6, with D uncertain. CDR1 and CDR2 (germline): MDHEN, SYDVKM. The CDR3 extends over 15 amino acids. V was clipped by 1 base and J by 7 bases, with 11 bases between them.

On this clonotype itself: A much larger clone lies a single base off, so this may be a read error. The chain joins TRBV6-2 or TRBV6-3 to TRBJ2-3; D is perhaps TRBD1 (6 bases). This CDR3 is built from 14 residues. Germline CDR1 and CDR2: MNHEY and SVGEGT. V lost 10 bases to trimming and J lost 0 bases, with 14 bases between them. CDR3 residues: CATDGTNSTDTQYF. CDR3 DNA: TGTGCCACTGACGGGACAAATAGCACAGATACGCAGTATTTT.

A remark on this clonotype: A much larger clone sits a single nucleotide away, making a read error possible. The conserved phenylalanine or tryptophan normally closing the CDR3 is absent here, so this likely arose from a read error. The chain uses TRBV14 and TRBJ2-7; unclear D gene. V shed 1 base and J shed 0 bases, with 4 bases lying between them. Germline lookup yields CDR1 SGHDN and CDR2 FVKESK. CDR3 size: 13 residues. The CDR3 DNA follows: TGTGCCAGCAGCCAAGGGGGCTCCTACGAGCAGTACTCC. Translating it yields CASSQGGSYEQYS.

As concerns this clonotype: The final CDR3 position lacks the conserved phenylalanine or tryptophan, pointing to a likely read error. This chain links TRBV7-8 with TRBJ1-5; no firm D call. This CDR3 has 16 amino acids. The V end lost 5 bases, the J end lost 0 bases, and 14 bases lay between the germline ends. Germline-derived CDR1 and CDR2 are SGHVS and FQNEAQ. CDR3 sequence reads: CASSPGSAYSNQPQHS. The CDR3 DNA reads TGTGCCAGCAGCCCCGGTAGTGCATATAGCAATCAGCCCCAGCATTCT.

The V call is TRBV4-2, the J call TRBJ1-1; D may be TRBD1 (5 bases). Germline V gene lookup returns CDR1 LGHNA and CDR2 YNFKEQ. The V gene lost 0 bases and the J gene lost 4 bases, with 9 bases spanning the gap. CDR3 size: 14 residues. Here the CDR3 DNA reads TGTGCCAGCAGCCAAGACAGGGTAGGCACTGAAGCTTTCTTT. It yields the protein CASSQDRVGTEAFF.